These 27 T cell receptor beta chains were sequenced from one sample in a study of neoadjuvant anti-PD-1 for oral cavity cancer. Using immunoSEQ multiplex PCR, the repertoire was profiled, and TCRdb retains in-frame clones only, with some absent. The sample records approximately 15,000 clones, approximately 70% being singletons. This sample comprised PBMCs, obtained before nivolumab (anti-PD-1) treatment. These receptors were obtained from a person between 35 and 79 years old with oral cavity squamous cell carcinoma.

The chain has TRBV7-8 and TRBJ2-7; no definite D call. From germline, CDR1 is SGHVS and CDR2 FQNEAQ. The CDR3 has 12 residues. V lost 3 bases and J lost 2, with 5 bases in between. The CDR3 reads CASSFRPYEQYF. The CDR3 nucleotides are TGTGCCAGCAGCTTTCGACCCTACGAGCAGTACTTC.

This sequence joins TRBV4-1 and TRBJ2-5, with 12 nucleotides matching TRBD2. V gave up 3 bases and J gave up 4 bases; unmatched junction bases: 3. The CDR3 consists of 15 residues. Germline CDR1 reads MGHRA; CDR2 reads YSYEKL. CDR3 bases: TGCGCCAGCAGCCAGACGGGACTAGCGGGAGAGACCCAGTACTTC. Amino acid sequence: CASSQTGLAGETQYF.

The V gene is TRBV7-2, the J gene TRBJ1-5; D gene uncertain. The V end lost 2 bases, the J end lost 2 bases, and 10 bases lay between the germline ends. The germline V gene encodes CDR1 SGHTA and CDR2 FQGNSA. The CDR3 has 15 amino acids. DNA for the CDR3: TGTGCCAGCAGCTTATGGGTGCGGGGCAATCAGCCCCAGCATTTT. It encodes CASSLWVRGNQPQHF.

The chain's CDR3 is CASKERWTDTQYF. Written as DNA, the CDR3 is TGTGCCAGTAAAGAGCGATGGACAGATACGCAGTATTTT. The chain has TRBV19 and TRBJ2-3; D gene uncertain. The germline CDR1 and CDR2 sequences are LNHDA and SQIVND (reference sequence). Between the trimmed V and J ends, which lost 7 bases and 3 bases, there was a span of 11 bases. This CDR3 contains 13 residues.

The J gene is TRBJ2-7, the V gene TRBV9; D is ambiguous. V lost 0 bases to trimming and J lost 0 bases, with 4 bases between them. The CDR3 covers 13 residues. Germline CDR1 SGDLS, CDR2 YYNGEE. CDR3: CASSVGASYEQYF. The CDR3 region has the DNA TGTGCCAGCAGCGTAGGGGCCTCCTACGAGCAGTACTTC.

This sequence joins TRBV6-1 and TRBJ1-5; D gene uncertain. The CDR3 sequence is 12 residues long. CDR1 is MNHNS, CDR2 SASEGT, per germline. Trimming pared 1 base from V and 5 bases from J, leaving 3 bases between. CDR3 coding DNA: TGTGCCAGCAGTGAAGGGTATCAGCCCCAGCATTTT. It yields the protein CASSEGYQPQHF.

About this clone itself: An end of the junction does not agree with germline; a read error may underlie this. The V call is TRBV5-1, the J call TRBJ1-1, with 9 positions matching TRBD1. The CDR3 runs 14 residues. CDR1 is SGHRS and CDR2 is YFSETQ in the germline V gene. CDR3 loop: CASSRFPPGQGSLF. The DNA for the CDR3 is TGCGCCAGCAGCAGATTCCCCCCGGGACAGGGTTCCCTCTTT.

This clone appeared a few times. The chain couples TRBV15 to TRBJ1-2; D is perhaps TRBD1 (5 bases). CDR1 is LNHNV and CDR2 is YYDKDF in the germline V gene (reference sequence). This CDR3 region has 11 residues. V lost 8 bases to trimming and J lost 4 bases, with 8 bases between them. The CDR3 sequence is CATGAIYGYTF. In DNA form, the CDR3 reads TGTGCCACCGGGGCCATCTATGGCTACACCTTC.

The chain links TRBV7-9 to TRBJ1-1; a possible D gene is TRBD1 (6 bases). The CDR3 is 14 amino acids. V was shortened by 6 bases and J by 1 base, with 12 bases between the two germline ends. From germline, CDR1 is SEHNR and CDR2 FQNEAQ (reference sequence). CDR3 in amino acids: CASRQAGQNTEAFF. CDR3 in DNA: TGTGCCAGCAGGCAAGCGGGACAGAACACTGAAGCTTTCTTT.

The chain recombines TRBV9 with TRBJ2-3; D assignment may be TRBD1 or TRBD2 (5 bases each). V was clipped by 0 bases and J by 2 bases, with 16 bases between them. There are 17 residues in the CDR3. Looked up from germline, CDR1 is SGDLS and CDR2 is YYNGEE. The CDR3 DNA is TGTGCCAGCAGCGTAGAGGGACGGGGTGGTGACACAGATACGCAGTATTTT. It is translated as CASSVEGRGGDTDTQYF.

This clone was counted a few times. This rearrangement joins TRBV5-4 to TRBJ1-2, with D perhaps TRBD1 (6 bases). The V end was cut by 2 bases, the J end by 8 bases, with 13 bases between. From germline, CDR1 is SGHNT and CDR2 YYREEE (reference sequence). The CDR3 sequence is 13 residues long. The CDR3 DNA follows: TGTGCCAGCAGCTTTTTGGGGGGCGGAGGCTACACCTTC. This encodes CASSFLGGGGYTF. The entire variable domain, with the rest obtained from reference TRBV5-4 and TRBJ1-2, is as follows: ETGVTQSPTHLIKTRGQQVTLRCSSQSGHNTVSWYQQALGQGPQFIFQYYREEENGRGNFPPRFSGLQFPNYSSELNVNALELDDSALYLCASSFLGGGGYTFGSGTRLTVV.

The chain couples TRBV20-1 to TRBJ1-2; D uncertain. The CDR3 contains 8 residues. Germline CDR1 and CDR2: DFQATT and SNEGSKA (reference sequence). CDR3 nucleotide sequence: TGCCGAGTCGGGGGCTACACCTTC. This sequence encodes CRVGGYTF.

In this sample, this clone turned up a few times. This rearrangement joins TRBV11-2 to TRBJ1-1; TRBD1 is a possible D gene (6 bases). The CDR3 is 15 amino acids. Per the germline V gene, CDR1 is SGHAT and CDR2 is FQNNGV. V lost 4 bases to trimming and J lost 5 bases, with 17 bases between them. The chain's CDR3 is CASSSLQGVRTEAFF. In nucleotides, the CDR3 is TGTGCCAGCAGCTCCTTACAGGGTGTACGAACTGAAGCTTTCTTT.

The rearrangement uses TRBV10-2 and TRBJ1-3; maybe TRBD1 (6 bases). Germline-derived CDR1 and CDR2 are WSHSY and SAAADI. There are 13 residues in the CDR3. Trimming stripped 9 bases from V and 7 bases from J, with 16 bases between. In DNA form, the CDR3 reads TGCGCCAGTAGCCAGGGGTCCCGCAACACCATATATTTT. Translation: CASSQGSRNTIYF.

This chain links TRBV6-6 with TRBJ1-2; tentatively, D is TRBD1 (5 bases). V lost 5 bases and J 8 bases, leaving 18 bases between the germline ends. The CDR3 spans 14 residues. In germline, CDR1 is MNHNY, CDR2 SVGAGI (reference sequence). For the CDR3, the DNA is TGTGCCAGCAGTAGGCAGGGAGGTATGGGAGGCTACACCTTC. It encodes CASSRQGGMGGYTF.

The chain recombines TRBV11-2 with TRBJ2-6; 7 nucleotides agree with TRBD1. V dropped 3 bases and J dropped 0; count of bases not matched to a gene: 5. The length of the CDR3 is 17 residues. Germline CDR1 reads SGHAT; CDR2 reads FQNNGV. Here the CDR3 reads CASSLTGTNSGANVLTF. The CDR3 DNA sequence: TGTGCCAGCAGCTTGACAGGGACCAACTCTGGGGCCAACGTCCTGACTTTC.

This rearrangement joins TRBV19 to TRBJ1-5; possible D gene TRBD1, 5 bases. Germline V gives CDR1 LNHDA, CDR2 SQIVND (reference sequence). The V gene lost 5 bases and the J gene lost 6 bases, with 17 bases spanning the gap. The CDR3 is 15 amino acids. Here the CDR3 reads CASSAWGGLGQPQHF. The CDR3 nucleotides read TGTGCCAGTAGTGCCTGGGGGGGGTTGGGTCAGCCCCAGCATTTT. The variable domain in full, with the rest retrieved from reference TRBV19 and TRBJ1-5, is DGGITQSPKYLFRKEGQNVTLSCEQNLNHDAMYWYRQDPGQGLRLIYYSQIVNDFQKGDIAEGYSVSREKKESFPLTVTSAQKNPTAFYLCASSAWGGLGQPQHFGDGTRLSIL.

The rearrangement joins TRBV5-1 to TRBJ2-7; tentatively, D is TRBD2 (5 bases). The germline V gene encodes CDR1 SGHRS and CDR2 YFSETQ. The V end was cut by 0 bases, the J end by 2 bases, with 12 bases between. The CDR3 has 15 residues. CDR3 amino acids: CASSLDGVGTYEQYF. CDR3 coding DNA: TGCGCCAGCAGCTTGGACGGGGTGGGGACCTACGAGCAGTACTTC.

CDR3 residues: CASSLGGLAGGTDTQYF. The CDR3 DNA follows: TGTGCCAGCAGCTTAGGGGGACTAGCGGGGGGCACAGATACGCAGTATTTT. The chain is built from TRBV13 and TRBJ2-3; TRBD2 matches 14 bases. The ends lost 0 bases at V and 1 base at J; junction bases unmatched: 0. The CDR3 runs to 17 residues. The V gene's germline CDR1 is PRHDT and CDR2 FYEKMQ (reference sequence). Full variable domain (missing parts from reference TRBV13 and TRBJ2-3): AAGVIQSPRHLIKEKRETATLKCYPIPRHDTVYWYQQGPGQDPQFLISFYEKMQSDKGSIPDRFSAQQFSDYHSELNMSSLELGDSALYFCASSLGGLAGGTDTQYFGPGTRLTVL.

This clone was counted between two and nine times. The germline gene is not matched at one end of the junction; a read error may be the cause. The V gene is TRBV28, the J gene TRBJ1-5; D remains ambiguous. Germline V gene data show CDR1 as MDHEN and CDR2 as SYDVKM. The CDR3 is 16 residues long. CDR3: CACSLTSGSRNQPQHF. In DNA, the CDR3 is TGTGCCTGCAGTTTAACCTCGGGAAGCCGAAATCAGCCCCAGCATTTT.

The V gene is TRBV7-9, the J gene TRBJ1-1, with D maybe TRBD1 (5 bases). In germline, CDR1 is SEHNR, CDR2 FQNEAQ (reference sequence). V lost 1 base and J 5 bases, leaving 14 bases between the germline ends. This CDR3 is built from 15 residues. The CDR3 region is CASSLERQPGTEAFF. The CDR3 DNA reads TGTGCCAGCAGCTTAGAGCGACAGCCGGGTACTGAAGCTTTCTTT.

This clone has a handful of counts. This chain connects TRBV7-8 to TRBJ2-4; D is unclear. Germline CDR1 is SGHVS and CDR2 is FQNEAQ. The CDR3 consists of 14 residues. V was cut by 8 bases and J by 4 bases, with 15 bases left in between. CDR3 nucleotides: TGTGCCAGCGCCGCCTTAGCCCGAAAAAACATTCAGTACTTC. Protein sequence: CASAALARKNIQYF.

V gene TRBV5-1 combines with J gene TRBJ2-7; 7 nucleotides match TRBD1. V shed 1 base, J shed 5 bases, and the junction held 3 bases outside the gene matches. Germline-derived CDR1 and CDR2 are SGHRS and YFSETQ. The CDR3 length is 13 residues. The CDR3 DNA reads TGCGCCAGCAGCTTGATACAGGGGAACGAGCAGTACTTC. It encodes CASSLIQGNEQYF.

The chain combines TRBV5-4 with TRBJ2-1; a weak D match, TRBD1 (5 bases). CDR3 size: 12 residues. V dropped 5 bases and J dropped 10 bases, with 13 bases sitting between them. The germline CDR1 and CDR2 sequences are SGHNT and YYREEE (reference sequence). As DNA, the CDR3 is TGTGCCAGCAGGTCAGGGTCGGAAGAGCAGTTCTTC. It specifies CASRSGSEEQFF.

This sequence joins TRBV6-5 and TRBJ2-1; a weak D match, TRBD1 (6 bases). This CDR3 is built from 15 residues. CDR1 and CDR2 (germline): MNHEY, SVGAGI. V was shortened by 0 bases and J by 9 bases, with 15 bases between the two germline ends. This CDR3 reads CASSYSATGRAEQFF. The CDR3 DNA sequence: TGTGCCAGCAGTTACTCGGCGACAGGCCGGGCTGAGCAGTTCTTC.

In this sample, this clone turned up a few times. V usage is TRBV2 and J usage is TRBJ1-6; D is uncertain. The CDR3 length is 15 residues. The V end was cut by 7 bases, the J end by 10 bases, with 20 bases between. In germline, CDR1 is SNHLY, CDR2 FYNNEI. In DNA, the CDR3 is TGTGCCAGCAACATTGAAGGCGGGGTAGGGTCACCCCTCCACTTT. Amino acids: CASNIEGGVGSPLHF. The entire variable domain, with the rest obtained from reference TRBV2 and TRBJ1-6, is as follows: EPEVTQTPSHQVTQMGQEVILRCVPISNHLYFYWYRQILGQKVEFLVSFYNNEISEKSEIFDDQFSVERPDGSNFTLKIRSTKLEDSAMYFCASNIEGGVGSPLHFGNGTRLTVT.

The chain is built from TRBV27 and TRBJ2-7, with TRBD1 matching over 8 bases. Per germline, CDR1 MNHEY and CDR2 SMNVEV (reference sequence). After removal of 6 bases from V and 2 bases from J, the junction contained 6 bases not matched to a gene. The CDR3 contains 14 residues. The CDR3 DNA sequence: TGTGCCAGCAGGACAGGGGACTCAGCCTACGAGCAGTACTTC. It translates to CASRTGDSAYEQYF.